This T cell receptor (beta chain) was found in a study of shared clonotypes between healthy human individuals. V lost 3 bases and J lost 7, with 33 bases in between. This CDR3 region has 21 residues. The germline V gene encodes CDR1 LNHDA and CDR2 SQIVND (reference sequence). The data were produced by immunoSEQ multiplex PCR, yet TCRdb's version contains in-frame clones alone and is incomplete. The table lists some 2,400,000 clones, 90% to 97% of them singletons. This chain uses TRBV19 with TRBJ1-4; D possibly corresponds to TRBD1 (5 bases). The sample consisted of naive CD4+ T cells sorted from blood. Documented subset: CD45RA+ positively selected. This clonotype originated in a man younger than 35 in good health. CDR3 in amino acids: CASSIDSPTFSLIWGSEKLFF. CDR3 DNA: TGTGCCAGTAGTATCGATTCCCCCACCTTTTCCCTCATCTGGGGGAGTGAAAAACTGTTTTTT. Using reference TRBV19 and TRBJ1-4 for the parts outside the CDR3, the full variable domain is DGGITQSPKYLFRKEGQNVTLSCEQNLNHDAMYWYRQDPGQGLRLIYYSQIVNDFQKGDIAEGYSVSREKKESFPLTVTSAQKNPTAFYLCASSIDSPTFSLIWGSEKLFFGSGTQLSVL.